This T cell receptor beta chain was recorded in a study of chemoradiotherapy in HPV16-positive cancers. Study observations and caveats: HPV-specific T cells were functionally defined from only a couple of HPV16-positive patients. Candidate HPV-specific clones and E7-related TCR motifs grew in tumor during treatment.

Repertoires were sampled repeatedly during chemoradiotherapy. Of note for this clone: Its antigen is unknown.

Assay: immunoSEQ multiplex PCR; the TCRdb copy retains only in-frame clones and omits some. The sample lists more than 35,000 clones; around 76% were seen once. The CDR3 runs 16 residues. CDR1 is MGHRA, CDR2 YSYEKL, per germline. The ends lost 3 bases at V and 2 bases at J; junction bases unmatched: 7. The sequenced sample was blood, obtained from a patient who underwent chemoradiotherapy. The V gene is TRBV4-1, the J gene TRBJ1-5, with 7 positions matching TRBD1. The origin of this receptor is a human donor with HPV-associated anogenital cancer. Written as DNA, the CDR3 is TGCGCCAGCAGCCACACAGGGGAGAGGGGCAATCAGCCCCAGCATTTT. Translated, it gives CASSHTGERGNQPQHF.